The sample holds a few counts of the clone carrying this T cell receptor beta chain. What it binds is not known. Between the trimmed V and J ends, which lost 2 bases and 7 bases, there was a span of 9 bases. There are 13 residues in the CDR3. CDR1 SGHVS and CDR2 FQNEAQ come from the germline V gene. The sample comes from a study of CD8 T cells in ankylosing spondylitis. Libraries for TCR beta were made by quantitative 5'-RACE with molecular barcodes. TCRdb reanalysed the 5' RACE reads using MiXCR and keeps one entry per CDR3 protein. The sample lists 250,000 to 300,000 distinct CDR3 sequences; about 20% were seen once. Regarding the study as a whole: Earlier authors reported some of these motif variants in reactive arthritis synovial fluid and blood. As for the disease-linked clones, they showed a CD8+ phenotype and occurred at relatively low frequencies in peripheral blood. Disease-associated clones were reportedly significantly overrepresented in matched ankylosing spondylitis synovial fluid.

The V gene is TRBV7-8, the J gene TRBJ1-5; D is unclear. The sample comprised blood, either unsorted or a sorted T cell fraction (not recorded which). This receptor was obtained from a male donor with ankylosing spondylitis or in good health (not recorded which). The CDR3 DNA follows: TGTGCCAGCAGCTTAACGGTGGAGCAGCCCCAGCATTTT. Translated: CASSLTVEQPQHF.